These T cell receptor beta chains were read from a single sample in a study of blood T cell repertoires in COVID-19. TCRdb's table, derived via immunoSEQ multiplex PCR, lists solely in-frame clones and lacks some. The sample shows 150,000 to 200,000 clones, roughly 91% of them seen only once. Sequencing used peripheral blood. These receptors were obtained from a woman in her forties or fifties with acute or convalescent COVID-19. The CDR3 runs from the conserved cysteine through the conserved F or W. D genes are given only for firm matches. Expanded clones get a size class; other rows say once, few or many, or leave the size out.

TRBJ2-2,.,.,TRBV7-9,CASSLVDRSLATGELFF,TGTGCCAGCAGCCTAGTGGACAGATCACTGGCCACCGGGGAGCTGTTTTTT
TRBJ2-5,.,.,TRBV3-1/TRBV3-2,CASSPGLTTAQETQYF,TGTGCCAGCAGCCCCGGACTGACAACGGCTCAAGAGACCCAGTACTTC
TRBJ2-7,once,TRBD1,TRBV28,CAIEDRAEQYF,TGTGCCATAGAGGACAGGGCCGAGCAGTACTTC
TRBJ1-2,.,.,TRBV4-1,CASSQEGQISYGYTF,TGCGCCAGCAGCCAAGAGGGGCAAATTTCCTATGGCTACACCTTC
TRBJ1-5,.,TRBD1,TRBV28,CASSTGTGGYQPQHF,TGTGCCAGCAGCACCGGGACAGGGGGATATCAGCCCCAGCATTTT
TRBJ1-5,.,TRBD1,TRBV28,CASSFNRGTGGAMAQPQHF,TGTGCCAGCAGCTTCAACCGCGGGACAGGGGGCGCGATGGCTCAGCCCCAGCATTTT
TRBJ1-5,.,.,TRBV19,CASRNRDDNQPQHF,TGTGCCAGTAGGAACAGGGACGACAATCAGCCCCAGCATTTT
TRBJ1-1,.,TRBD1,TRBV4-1,CASSLIGSQGVTEAFF,TGCGCCAGCAGCCTTATTGGTTCCCAGGGGGTAACTGAAGCTTTCTTT
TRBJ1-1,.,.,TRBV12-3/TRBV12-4,CASSLGGRTEAFF,TGTGCCAGCAGTTTGGGGGGGCGAACTGAAGCTTTCTTT
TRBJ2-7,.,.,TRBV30,CAWSIGGGSYEQYF,TGTGCCTGGAGCATAGGGGGGGGGTCCTACGAGCAGTACTTC
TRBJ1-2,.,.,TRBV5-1,CASTSGVNYGYTF,TGCGCCAGCACCTCCGGGGTAAACTATGGCTACACCTTC
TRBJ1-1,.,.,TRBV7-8,CASSLVTGGGMNTEAFF,TGTGCCAGCAGCTTAGTCACAGGTGGGGGCATGAACACTGAAGCTTTCTTT
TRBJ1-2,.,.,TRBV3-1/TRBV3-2,CASSPSLVTRRGGYTF,TGTGCCAGCAGCCCCTCCCTTGTGACCCGGAGGGGCGGCTACACCTTC
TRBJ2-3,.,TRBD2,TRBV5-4,CASSTGTSAGTDTQYF,TGTGCCAGCAGCACGGGGACTAGCGCGGGCACAGATACGCAGTATTTT
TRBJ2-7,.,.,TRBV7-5,CVRSFLTPGYEQYF,TGTGTCAGAAGCTTCTTGACACCTGGGTACGAGCAGTACTTC
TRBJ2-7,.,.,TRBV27,CASSFRQNYEQYF,TGTGCCAGCAGTTTCAGACAGAACTACGAGCAGTACTTC
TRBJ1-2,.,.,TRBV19,CASSIRGQHYTF,TGTGCCAGTAGTATAAGAGGGCAGCATTACACCTTC
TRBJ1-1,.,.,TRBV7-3,CASSGMNTEAFF,TGTGCCAGCAGCGGCATGAACACTGAAGCTTTCTTT
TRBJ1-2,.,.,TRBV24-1,CATSDPHDRYGYTF,TGTGCCACCAGTGACCCTCACGACAGATATGGCTACACCTTC
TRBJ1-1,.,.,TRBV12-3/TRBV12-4,CASTLGRVTEAFF,TGTGCCAGCACCCTGGGGAGGGTCACTGAAGCTTTCTTT
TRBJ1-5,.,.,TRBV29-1,CSVVSGYNQPQHF,TGCAGCGTTGTGTCAGGGTACAATCAGCCCCAGCATTTT
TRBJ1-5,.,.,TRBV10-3,CAISGGGGGPQHF,TGTGCCATCAGCGGGGGAGGGGGAGGGCCCCAGCATTTT
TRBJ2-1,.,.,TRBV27,CASSPTATRTYNEQFF,TGTGCCAGCAGTCCAACAGCGACTAGAACCTACAATGAGCAGTTCTTC
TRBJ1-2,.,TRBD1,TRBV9,CASSVDRGFRGYTF,TGTGCCAGCAGCGTTGACAGGGGGTTTCGTGGCTACACCTTC
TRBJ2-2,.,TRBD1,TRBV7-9,CASSGHPGGADTGELFF,TGTGCCAGCAGCGGGCATCCAGGGGGCGCAGATACCGGGGAGCTGTTTTTT
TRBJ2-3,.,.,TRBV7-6,CASSLGQSTDTQYF,TGTGCCAGCAGCTTAGGTCAGAGCACAGATACGCAGTATTTT
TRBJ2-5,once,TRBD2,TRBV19,CASSITSVETQYF,TGTGCCAGTAGTATTACTAGCGTAGAGACCCAGTACTTC
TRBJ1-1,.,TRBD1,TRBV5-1,CASSRTGANIRKNTEAFF,TGCGCCAGCAGCCGCACAGGGGCCAACATAAGGAAGAACACTGAAGCTTTCTTT
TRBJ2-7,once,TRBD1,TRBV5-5,CASSLRNRGLYEQYF,TGTGCCAGCAGCTTACGTAACAGGGGGCTGTACGAGCAGTACTTC
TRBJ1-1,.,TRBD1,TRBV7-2,CASSLAHRGRGPWGTEAFF,TGTGCCAGCAGCTTGGCCCACAGGGGGCGCGGCCCTTGGGGGACTGAAGCTTTCTTT
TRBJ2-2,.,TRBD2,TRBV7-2,CASSSPTSGGTGELFF,TGTGCCAGCAGCTCCCCGACTAGCGGGGGCACCGGGGAGCTGTTTTTT
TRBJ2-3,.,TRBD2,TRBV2,CASGGLAGARDTQYF,TGTGCCAGCGGTGGACTAGCGGGAGCCAGGGATACGCAGTATTTT
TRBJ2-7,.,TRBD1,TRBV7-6,CASSWDRGSYEQYF,TGTGCCAGCAGCTGGGACAGGGGATCTTACGAGCAGTACTTC
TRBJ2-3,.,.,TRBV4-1,CASSSTTGRSDTQYF,TGCGCCAGCAGCTCAACTACTGGCCGGTCAGATACGCAGTATTTT
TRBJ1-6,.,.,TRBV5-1,CASSLDAGNSSPLHF,TGCGCCAGCAGCTTGGATGCAGGGAATAGTTCACCCCTCCACTTT
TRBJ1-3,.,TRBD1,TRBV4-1,CASSQDRGGQAGNTIYF,TGCGCCAGCAGCCAAGATAGGGGGGGACAGGCTGGAAACACCATATATTTT
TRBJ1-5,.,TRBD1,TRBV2,CASRETGAPNQPQHF,TGTGCCAGCAGAGAAACAGGGGCGCCGAACCAGCCCCAGCATTTT
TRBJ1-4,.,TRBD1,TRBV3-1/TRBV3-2,CASSQGVGQGNEKLFF,TGTGCCAGCAGCCAAGGTGTTGGACAGGGAAATGAAAAACTGTTTTTT
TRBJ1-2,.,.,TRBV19,CASSIFGRQAGYTF,TGTGCCAGTAGTATTTTCGGTCGGCAGGCAGGCTACACCTTC
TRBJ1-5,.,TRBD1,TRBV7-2,CASSTGDSQPQHF,TGTGCCAGCAGTACAGGGGACAGTCAGCCCCAGCATTTT
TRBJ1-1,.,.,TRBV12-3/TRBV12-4,CASSPPRNTEAFF,TGTGCCAGCAGTCCCCCGAGGAACACTGAAGCTTTCTTT
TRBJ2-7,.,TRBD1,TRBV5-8,CASSLVTGGYEQYF,TGTGCCAGCAGCTTGGTGACAGGGGGGTACGAGCAGTACTTC
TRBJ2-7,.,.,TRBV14,CASSQGSHVSYEQYF,TGTGCCAGCAGCCAAGGTAGTCATGTTTCCTACGAGCAGTACTTC
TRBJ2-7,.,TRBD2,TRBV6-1,CASSELGLAAEQYF,TGTGCCAGCAGTGAACTGGGACTAGCGGCCGAGCAGTACTTC
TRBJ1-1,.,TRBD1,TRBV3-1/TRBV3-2,CASSQFGPGTGRNRVPEAFF,TGTGCCAGCAGCCAATTCGGCCCAGGGACAGGGAGGAATAGGGTCCCTGAAGCTTTCTTT
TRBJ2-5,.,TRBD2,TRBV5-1,CASSFSAGVPETQYF,TGCGCCAGCAGCTTTAGTGCGGGGGTACCCGAGACCCAGTACTTC
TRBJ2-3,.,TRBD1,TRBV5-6,CASSLRHRGSTDTQYF,TGTGCCAGCAGCTTGCGCCACAGGGGGAGCACAGATACGCAGTATTTT
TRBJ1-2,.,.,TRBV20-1,CSAMTGGYTF,TGCAGTGCTATGACGGGTGGCTACACCTTC
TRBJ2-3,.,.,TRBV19,CASNTQGADTQYF,TGTGCCAGTAATACCCAGGGCGCAGATACGCAGTATTTT
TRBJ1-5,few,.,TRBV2,CASRGLSNQPQHF,TGTGCCAGCAGGGGGCTAAGCAATCAGCCCCAGCATTTT
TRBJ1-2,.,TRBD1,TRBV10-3,CAISVRGQGDGGYTF,TGTGCCATCAGTGTTAGGGGACAGGGAGATGGTGGCTACACCTTC
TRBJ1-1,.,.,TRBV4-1,CASSHPTGNTEAFF,TGCGCCAGCAGCCACCCGACAGGGAACACTGAAGCTTTCTTT
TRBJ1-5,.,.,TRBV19,CASSITGVGQPQHF,TGTGCCAGTAGTATAACCGGGGTTGGTCAGCCCCAGCATTTT
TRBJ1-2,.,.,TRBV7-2,CASSLRGDYNYGYTF,TGTGCCAGCAGCTTACGGGGGGATTACAACTATGGCTACACCTTC
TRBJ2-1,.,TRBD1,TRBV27,CASTKGQGKTNEQFF,TGTGCCAGCACTAAGGGACAGGGAAAAACGAATGAGCAGTTCTTC